What follows are 18 T cell receptor beta chains derived from one specimen sequenced in a study of T cells after yellow fever vaccination. MiXCR, applied by TCRdb to the 5' RACE reads, yields one record per CDR3 protein. The sample lists 400,000 to 650,000 distinct CDR3 sequences, around a fifth occurring once. Specimen: PBMCs, collected about 21 days after the first yellow fever vaccination. Every receptor here comes from a man in his late teens or twenties who received the YFV17D yellow fever vaccine.

This chain links TRBV4-2 with TRBJ2-3, with D hard to call. CDR3 length equals 15 residues. V lost 3 bases and J 2 bases, leaving 12 bases between the germline ends. Germline loops: CDR1 LGHNA, CDR2 YNFKEQ. CDR3 in DNA: TGTGCCAGCAGCCAGCGGCTGGCTGACACAGATACGCAGTATTTT. It specifies CASSQRLADTDTQYF.

The chain joins TRBV6-1 to TRBJ1-1; D gene uncertain. CDR1 MNHNS and CDR2 SASEGT come from the germline V gene. The CDR3 covers 15 residues. Trimming shortened V by 4 bases and J by 0 bases, and 12 bases separated the two germline ends. CDR3 loop: CASSVHNNLNTEAFF. In DNA, the CDR3 is TGTGCCAGCAGTGTTCATAACAATTTGAACACTGAAGCTTTCTTT.

J is TRBJ1-1 and V is TRBV20-1, with 8 bases aligning to TRBD1. The V gene end was trimmed by 3 bases and the J gene end by 1 base; junction bases not matched to a gene: 7. CDR3 size: 15 residues. The germline CDR1 and CDR2 sequences are DFQATT and SNEGSKA (reference sequence). The CDR3 reads CSARQGATRNTEAFF. The CDR3 DNA is TGCAGTGCTAGGCAGGGGGCTACTAGGAACACTGAAGCTTTCTTT.

This clonotype was seen more than once but under ten times. The V call is TRBV4-3, the J call TRBJ1-5; no firm D call. Trimming took 1 base from V and 2 from J, leaving 9 bases between them. Germline loops: CDR1 LGHNA, CDR2 YSLEER. The CDR3 loop spans 15 amino acids. CDR3 amino acids: CASSQARTGNQPQHF. DNA of the CDR3: TGCGCCAGCAGCCAAGCTAGAACAGGCAATCAGCCCCAGCATTTT.

This clonotype was counted at least ten times. The chain is built from TRBV7-9 and TRBJ2-5; no firm D call. The germline V gene encodes CDR1 SEHNR and CDR2 FQNEAQ (reference sequence). Trimming stripped 3 bases from V and 4 bases from J, with 6 bases between. The CDR3 is 12 amino acids. Here the CDR3 DNA reads TGTGCCAGCAGCTTCTCTGGAGAGACCCAGTACTTC. Translation gives CASSFSGETQYF.

A word on this clonotype: A read error may produce the germline difference seen at one junction end. This rearrangement joins TRBV7-9 to TRBJ1-4; D gene ambiguous. This CDR3 region has 11 residues. Germline loops: CDR1 SEHNR, CDR2 FQNEAQ (reference sequence). The CDR3 DNA reads as TGTGCCAGCAGCTCGTTTGAAGAACTGTTTTTT. As protein: CASSSFEELFF.

This clonotype was detected a few times. The rearrangement uses TRBV12-3 or TRBV12-4 and TRBJ2-2, with 14 bases identical to TRBD2. V lost 7 bases, J lost 0 bases, and 4 bases stayed unmatched. This CDR3 comprises 17 residues. Written as DNA, the CDR3 is TGTGCCAGCAAACCGGGACTAGCGGGGGCGAACACCGGGGAGCTGTTTTTT. It yields the protein CASKPGLAGANTGELFF.

This clonotype was seen only a few times. In nucleotides, the CDR3 is TGTGCCAGCAGCTCCGGGGGTAGCAGGGGCACAGATACGCAGTATTTT. Protein: CASSSGGSRGTDTQYF. This chain connects TRBV9 to TRBJ2-3; tentative D call: TRBD2 (6 bases). The CDR3 extends over 16 amino acids. The V and J ends lost 4 bases and 1 base respectively, with 16 bases between them. Germline V gene lookup returns CDR1 SGDLS and CDR2 YYNGEE.

The chain joins TRBV27 to TRBJ2-3; 10 nucleotides align to TRBD2. Germline loops: CDR1 MNHEY, CDR2 SMNVEV (reference sequence). The CDR3 sequence is 17 residues long. With 5 bases clipped from V and 3 bases from J, the junction kept 11 bases outside the gene matches. The CDR3 loop reads CASSPAGGRVPTDTQYF. The CDR3 nucleotides read TGTGCCAGCAGTCCAGCGGGGGGGAGGGTCCCGACAGATACGCAGTATTTT.

This chain connects TRBV10-2 to TRBJ2-5; 8 nucleotides match TRBD2. CDR1 and CDR2 (germline): WSHSY, SAAADI. V gave up 6 bases and J gave up 5 bases; unmatched junction bases: 8. The CDR3 totals 14 residues. This chain's CDR3 is CASRGAGGGETQYF. CDR3 sequence (DNA): TGCGCCAGCAGGGGTGCGGGGGGTGGTGAGACCCAGTACTTC.

This clonotype was detected only a few times. The chain uses TRBV7-2 and TRBJ2-5; TRBD2 agrees at 10 bases. V gave up 3 bases and J gave up 5 bases; unmatched junction bases: 6. Germline V gives CDR1 SGHTA, CDR2 FQGNSA. This CDR3 is 15 amino acids long. CDR3 bases: TGTGCCAGCAGCTTTCTAGCGGGGGCGTGGGAGACCCAGTACTTC. Residues: CASSFLAGAWETQYF. The complete variable domain, with remaining parts taken from reference TRBV7-2 and TRBJ2-5, reads GAGVSQSPSNKVTEKGKDVELRCDPISGHTALYWYRQSLGQGLEFLIYFQGNSAPDKSGLPSDRFSAERTGGSVSTLTIQRTQQEDSAVYLCASSFLAGAWETQYFGPGTRLLVL.

CDR3 in amino acids: CSAQKQGPFSYEQYV. In DNA, the CDR3 is TGCAGTGCTCAAAAGCAGGGGCCGTTCTCCTACGAGCAGTACGTC. This sequence joins TRBV20-1 and TRBJ2-7; weak D call: TRBD1 (6 bases). V was clipped by 5 bases and J by 0 bases, with 17 bases between them. Germline V CDR1 and CDR2: DFQATT, SNEGSKA (reference sequence). CDR3 length equals 15 residues.

This clonotype showed up just a few times. The genes are TRBV20-1 and TRBJ1-1; weak D call: TRBD1 (5 bases). The V end was cut by 6 bases, the J end by 6 bases, with 14 bases between. The germline gives CDR1 DFQATT, CDR2 SNEGSKA (reference sequence). The CDR3 has 12 residues. The CDR3 sequence: CSARVRDAEAFF. CDR3 DNA: TGCAGTGCCAGGGTGAGGGACGCTGAAGCTTTCTTT.

This rearrangement joins TRBV10-3 to TRBJ2-2, with 8 bases fitting TRBD1. The junction had 13 bases not matched to a gene; V was cut back by 1 base and J by 6 bases. CDR1 and CDR2 from the germline V gene are ENHRY and SYGVKD. The CDR3 extends over 18 amino acids. CDR3 sequence: CAISEFKTQGALAGELFF. CDR3 DNA: TGTGCCATCAGTGAGTTCAAAACTCAGGGGGCGCTTGCCGGGGAGCTGTTTTTT.

This clonotype was observed a few times. The CDR3 spells CASRRTGENYGYTF. The CDR3 nucleotides read TGTGCCAGCCGCAGGACAGGGGAGAACTATGGCTACACCTTC. The genes are TRBV7-2 and TRBJ1-2; 9 bases line up with TRBD1. The CDR3 is 14 amino acids. The V gene's germline CDR1 is SGHTA and CDR2 FQGNSA. The J segment lost 2 bases and the V segment lost 8 bases, leaving 6 bases of the junction unmatched.

This clonotype appeared a few times. The rearrangement joins TRBV7-2 to TRBJ1-1; D is unclear. The CDR3 runs 12 residues. Germline assignment: CDR1 SGHTA and CDR2 FQGNSA. V dropped 2 bases and J dropped 11 bases, with 12 bases sitting between them. Here the CDR3 reads CASSLKAFGAFF. The CDR3 DNA reads TGTGCCAGCAGCTTAAAGGCCTTTGGTGCTTTCTTT.

The table lists this clonotype with a few counts. The chain recombines TRBV20-1 with TRBJ2-7; TRBD2 matches 8 bases. This CDR3 comprises 13 residues. CDR1 DFQATT and CDR2 SNEGSKA come from the germline V gene (reference sequence). The trim removed 3 bases at V and 0 bases at J, leaving 1 base unmatched. In DNA, the CDR3 is TGCAGTGCTAGTAGCGGGGACTCCTACGAGCAGTACTTC. Translating gives CSASSGDSYEQYF.

This clonotype was found a few times. The junction departs from the called germline gene at one end, perhaps through a read error. The J gene is TRBJ2-5, the V gene TRBV2; TRBD2 matches at 13 bases. Germline-derived CDR1 and CDR2 are SNHLY and FYNNEI. The CDR3 consists of 17 residues. DNA for the CDR3: TGTGCCAGCAGTAAAGCTACTAGCGGGGGGGAACAAGAGACCCAGTACTTC. This translates into CASSKATSGGEQETQYF.